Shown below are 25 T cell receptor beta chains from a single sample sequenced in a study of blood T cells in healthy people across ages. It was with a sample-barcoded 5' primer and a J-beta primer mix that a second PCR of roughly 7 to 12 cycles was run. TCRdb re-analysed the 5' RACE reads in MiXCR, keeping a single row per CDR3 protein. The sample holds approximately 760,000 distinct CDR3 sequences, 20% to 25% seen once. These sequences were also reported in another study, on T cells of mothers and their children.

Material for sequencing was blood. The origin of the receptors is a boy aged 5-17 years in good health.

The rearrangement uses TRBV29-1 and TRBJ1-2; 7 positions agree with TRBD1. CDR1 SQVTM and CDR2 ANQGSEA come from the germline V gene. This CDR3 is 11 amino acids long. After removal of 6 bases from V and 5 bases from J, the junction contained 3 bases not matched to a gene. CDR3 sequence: CSVGTEYGYTF. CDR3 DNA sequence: TGCAGCGTCGGGACAGAATATGGCTACACCTTC.

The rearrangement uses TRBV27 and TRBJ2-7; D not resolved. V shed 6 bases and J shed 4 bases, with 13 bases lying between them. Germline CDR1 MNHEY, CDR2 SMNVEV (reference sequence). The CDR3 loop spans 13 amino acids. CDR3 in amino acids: CASSKSMGYEQYF. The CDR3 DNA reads TGTGCCAGCAGCAAATCGATGGGATACGAGCAGTACTTC.

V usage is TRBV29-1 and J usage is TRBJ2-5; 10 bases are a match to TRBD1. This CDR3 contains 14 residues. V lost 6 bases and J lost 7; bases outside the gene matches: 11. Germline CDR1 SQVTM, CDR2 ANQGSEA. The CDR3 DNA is TGCAGCGTGGAGACGGACAGGGGGGGTCGGACCCAGTACTTC. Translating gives CSVETDRGGRTQYF.

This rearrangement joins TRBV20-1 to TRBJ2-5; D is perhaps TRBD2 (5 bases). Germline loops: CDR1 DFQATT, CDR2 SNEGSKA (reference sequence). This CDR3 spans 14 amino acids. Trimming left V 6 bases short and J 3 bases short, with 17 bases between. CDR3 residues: CSAELVESKETQYF. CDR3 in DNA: TGCAGTGCCGAACTAGTGGAGTCCAAAGAGACCCAGTACTTC.

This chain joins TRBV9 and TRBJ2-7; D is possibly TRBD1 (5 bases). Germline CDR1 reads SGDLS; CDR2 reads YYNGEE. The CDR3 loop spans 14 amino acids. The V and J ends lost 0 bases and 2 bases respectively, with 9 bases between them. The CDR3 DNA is TGTGCCAGCAGCGTAGGGGCAGGGACCTACGAGCAGTACTTC. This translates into CASSVGAGTYEQYF.

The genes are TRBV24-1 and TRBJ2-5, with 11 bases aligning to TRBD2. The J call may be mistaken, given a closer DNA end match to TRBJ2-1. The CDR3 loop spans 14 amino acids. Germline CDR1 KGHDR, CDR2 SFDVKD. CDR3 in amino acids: CATSDRLAGNEQFF. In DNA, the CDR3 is TGTGCCACCAGTGATAGACTAGCGGGAAACGAGCAGTTCTTC.

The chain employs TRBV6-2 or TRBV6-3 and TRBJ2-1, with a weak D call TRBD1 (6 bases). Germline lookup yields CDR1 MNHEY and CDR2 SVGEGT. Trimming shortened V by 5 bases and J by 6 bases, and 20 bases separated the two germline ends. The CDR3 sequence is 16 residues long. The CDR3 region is CASSQTGLGRTNEQFF. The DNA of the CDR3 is TGTGCCAGCAGTCAAACAGGGTTGGGGAGAACCAATGAGCAGTTCTTC.

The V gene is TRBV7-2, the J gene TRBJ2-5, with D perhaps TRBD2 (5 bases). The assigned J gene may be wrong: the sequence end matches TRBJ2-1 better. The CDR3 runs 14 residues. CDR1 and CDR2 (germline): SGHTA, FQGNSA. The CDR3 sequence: CASSSGSWGNEQFF. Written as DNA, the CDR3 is TGTGCCAGCAGCTCGGGGTCTTGGGGCAATGAGCAGTTCTTC.

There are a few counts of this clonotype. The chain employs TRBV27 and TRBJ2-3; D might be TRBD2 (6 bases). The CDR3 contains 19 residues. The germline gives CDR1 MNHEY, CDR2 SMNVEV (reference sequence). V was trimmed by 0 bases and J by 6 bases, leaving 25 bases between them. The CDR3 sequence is CASSLSWGDLGNEHDTQYF. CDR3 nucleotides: TGTGCCAGCAGTTTATCATGGGGGGACTTGGGGAATGAGCATGATACGCAGTATTTT.

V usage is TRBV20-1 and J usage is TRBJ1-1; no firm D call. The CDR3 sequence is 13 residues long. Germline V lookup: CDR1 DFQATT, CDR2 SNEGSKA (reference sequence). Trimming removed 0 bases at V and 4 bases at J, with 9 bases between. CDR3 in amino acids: CSARDAGFTEAFF. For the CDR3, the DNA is TGCAGTGCTAGAGACGCAGGATTCACTGAAGCTTTCTTT.

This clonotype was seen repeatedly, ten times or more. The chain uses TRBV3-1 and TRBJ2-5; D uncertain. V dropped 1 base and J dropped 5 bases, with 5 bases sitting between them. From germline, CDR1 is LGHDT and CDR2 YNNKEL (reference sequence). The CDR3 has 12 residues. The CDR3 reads CASSQVRETQYF. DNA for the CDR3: TGTGCCAGCAGCCAAGTCCGGGAGACCCAGTACTTC.

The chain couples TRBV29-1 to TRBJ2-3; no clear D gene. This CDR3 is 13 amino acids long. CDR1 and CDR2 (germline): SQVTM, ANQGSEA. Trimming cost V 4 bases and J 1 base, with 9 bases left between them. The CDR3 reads CSVVGLGTDTQYF. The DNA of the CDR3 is TGCAGCGTTGTCGGGCTCGGCACAGATACGCAGTATTTT.

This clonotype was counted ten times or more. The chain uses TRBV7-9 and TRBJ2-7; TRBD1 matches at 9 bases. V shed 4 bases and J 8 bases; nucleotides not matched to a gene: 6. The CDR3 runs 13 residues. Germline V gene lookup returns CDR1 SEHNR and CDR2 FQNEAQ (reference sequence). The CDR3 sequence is CASSSGTGPQQYF. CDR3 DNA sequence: TGTGCCAGCAGCTCGGGGACAGGGCCCCAGCAGTACTTC.

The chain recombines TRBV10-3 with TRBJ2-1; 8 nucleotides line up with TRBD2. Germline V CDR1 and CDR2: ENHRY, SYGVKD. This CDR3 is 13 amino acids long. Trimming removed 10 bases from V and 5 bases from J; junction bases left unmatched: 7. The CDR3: CATGGVPDNEQFF. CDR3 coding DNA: TGTGCCACCGGGGGGGTCCCGGACAATGAGCAGTTCTTC.

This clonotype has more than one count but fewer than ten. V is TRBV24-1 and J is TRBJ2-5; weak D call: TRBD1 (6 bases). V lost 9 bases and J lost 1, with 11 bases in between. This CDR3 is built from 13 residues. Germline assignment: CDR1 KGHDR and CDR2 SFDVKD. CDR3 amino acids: CATEDRLQETQYF. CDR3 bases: TGTGCCACCGAGGACAGACTCCAAGAGACCCAGTACTTC.

CDR3 loop: CASSFSNRGISHTEAFF. CDR3 bases: TGTGCCAGCAGTTTTTCGAACAGGGGCATTTCGCACACTGAAGCTTTCTTT. V gene TRBV27 combines with J gene TRBJ1-1, with 7 bases lining up with TRBD1. This CDR3 comprises 17 residues. Germline V gene sequence: CDR1 MNHEY, CDR2 SMNVEV (reference sequence). The junction had 13 bases not matched to a gene; V was cut back by 3 bases and J by 3 bases.

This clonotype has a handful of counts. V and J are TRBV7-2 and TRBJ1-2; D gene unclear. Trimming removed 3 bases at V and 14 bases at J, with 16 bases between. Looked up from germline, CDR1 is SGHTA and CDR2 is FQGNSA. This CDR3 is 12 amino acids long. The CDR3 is CASSLTARFWTF. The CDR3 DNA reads TGTGCCAGCAGCTTGACGGCCCGTTTTTGGACCTTC.

The CDR3 nucleotides are TGCGCCAGCAGCTCGTCAGCGGGAGTAGAGGACGAGCAGTACTTC. This gives the protein CASSSSAGVEDEQYF. The chain couples TRBV5-1 to TRBJ2-7, with 8 bases lining up with TRBD2. The ends lost 3 bases at V and 5 bases at J; junction bases unmatched: 10. The germline CDR1 and CDR2 sequences are SGHRS and YFSETQ. This CDR3 has 15 residues.

The CDR3 DNA follows: TGTGCCAGCAGCTTAGCAGGTAGCCGTATGACCTACAATGAGCAGTTCTTC. Translated, it gives CASSLAGSRMTYNEQFF. V usage is TRBV7-2 and J usage is TRBJ2-1; D gene unclear. Germline CDR1 reads SGHTA; CDR2 reads FQGNSA. V was cut by 0 bases and J by 2 bases, with 14 bases left in between. The CDR3 contains 17 residues.

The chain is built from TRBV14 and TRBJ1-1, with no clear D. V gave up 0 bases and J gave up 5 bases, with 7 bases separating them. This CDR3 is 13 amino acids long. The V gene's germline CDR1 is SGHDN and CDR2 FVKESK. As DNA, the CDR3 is TGTGCCAGCAGCCAAGAGTTGGGGACTGAAGCTTTCTTT. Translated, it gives CASSQELGTEAFF.

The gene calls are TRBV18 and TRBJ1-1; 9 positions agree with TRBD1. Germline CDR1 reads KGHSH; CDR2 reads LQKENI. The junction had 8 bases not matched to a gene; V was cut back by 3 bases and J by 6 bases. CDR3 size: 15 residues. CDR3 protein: CASSPWVGQGAEAFF. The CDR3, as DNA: TGTGCCAGCTCACCTTGGGTGGGACAGGGCGCTGAAGCTTTCTTT.

The CDR3 bases are TGTGCCAGCAGCCAAGGCCCTAGCGGGTACGAGCAGTACTTC. Translation: CASSQGPSGYEQYF. The gene calls are TRBV3-1 and TRBJ2-5; 8 nucleotides line up with TRBD2. The DNA matches TRBJ2-7 better at its end, which makes the J call doubtful. The CDR3 extends over 14 amino acids. Germline CDR1 is LGHDT and CDR2 is YNNKEL (reference sequence).

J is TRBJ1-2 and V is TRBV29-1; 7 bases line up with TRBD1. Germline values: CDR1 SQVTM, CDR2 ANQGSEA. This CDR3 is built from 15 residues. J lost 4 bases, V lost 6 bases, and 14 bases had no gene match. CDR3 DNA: TGCAGCGTCGATCAGGGTCAGGGGGGAAGCTATGGCTACACCTTC. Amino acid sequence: CSVDQGQGGSYGYTF.

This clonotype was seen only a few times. CDR3 nucleotide sequence: TGCAGCGTTACCCGGACAGGGGAAGAGACCCAGTACTTC. Amino acids: CSVTRTGEETQYF. V usage is TRBV29-1 and J usage is TRBJ2-5, with 9 bases identical to TRBD1. The V segment lost 5 bases and the J segment 3 bases; nucleotides outside the gene matches: 4. CDR1 and CDR2 from the germline V gene are SQVTM and ANQGSEA. CDR3 length equals 13 residues.

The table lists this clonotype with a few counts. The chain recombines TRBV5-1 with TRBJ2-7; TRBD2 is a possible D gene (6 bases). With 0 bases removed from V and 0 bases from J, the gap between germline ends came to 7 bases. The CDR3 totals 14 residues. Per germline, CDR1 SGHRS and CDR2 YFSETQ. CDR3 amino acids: CASSLGLDSYEQYF. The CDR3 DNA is TGCGCCAGCAGCTTGGGACTAGACTCCTACGAGCAGTACTTC.